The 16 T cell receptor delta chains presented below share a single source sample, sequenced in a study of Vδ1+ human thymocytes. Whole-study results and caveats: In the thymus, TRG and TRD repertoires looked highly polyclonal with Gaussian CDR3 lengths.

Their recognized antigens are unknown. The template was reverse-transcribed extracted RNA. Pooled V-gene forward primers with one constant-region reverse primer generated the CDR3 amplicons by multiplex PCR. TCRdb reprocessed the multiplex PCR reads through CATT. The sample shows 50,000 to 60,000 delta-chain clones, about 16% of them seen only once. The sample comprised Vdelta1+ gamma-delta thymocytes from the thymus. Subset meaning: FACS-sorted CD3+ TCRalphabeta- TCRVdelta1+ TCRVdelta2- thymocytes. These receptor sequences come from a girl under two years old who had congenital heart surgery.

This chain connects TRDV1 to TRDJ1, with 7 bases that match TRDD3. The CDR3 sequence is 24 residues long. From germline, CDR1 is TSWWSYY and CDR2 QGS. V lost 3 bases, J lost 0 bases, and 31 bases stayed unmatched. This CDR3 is CALGDPFLYERGIQTLPDTDKLIF. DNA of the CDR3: TGTGCTCTTGGGGATCCGTTCCTCTACGAGCGGGGGATCCAAACGTTACCCGACACCGATAAACTCATCTTT.

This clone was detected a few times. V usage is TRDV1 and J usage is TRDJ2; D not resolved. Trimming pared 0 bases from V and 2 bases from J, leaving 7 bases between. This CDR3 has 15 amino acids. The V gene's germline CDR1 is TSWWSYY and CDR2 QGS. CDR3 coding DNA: TGTGCTCTTGGGGAACTAGTTGTCTTGACAGCACAACTCTTCTTT. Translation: CALGELVVLTAQLFF.

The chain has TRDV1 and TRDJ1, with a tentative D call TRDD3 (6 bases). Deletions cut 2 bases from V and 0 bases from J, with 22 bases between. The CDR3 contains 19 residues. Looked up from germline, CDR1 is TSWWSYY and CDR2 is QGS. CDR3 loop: CALGEFRFRGKRHTDKLIF. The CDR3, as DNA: TGTGCTCTTGGGGAATTTCGATTCCGGGGGAAGCGGCACACCGATAAACTCATCTTT.

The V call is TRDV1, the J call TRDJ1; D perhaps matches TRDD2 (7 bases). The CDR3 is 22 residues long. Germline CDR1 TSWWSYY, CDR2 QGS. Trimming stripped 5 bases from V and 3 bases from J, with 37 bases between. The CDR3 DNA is TGTGCTCTTGGGAAAGGGGAACCCTTCCTGCGTGATTCGGGGATCAGCGCCGATAAACTCATCTTT. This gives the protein CALGKGEPFLRDSGISADKLIF.

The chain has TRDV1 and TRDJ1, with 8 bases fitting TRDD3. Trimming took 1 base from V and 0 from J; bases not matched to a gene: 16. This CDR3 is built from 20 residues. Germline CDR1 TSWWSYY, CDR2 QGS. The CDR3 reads CALGEPHDWGAPRYTDKLIF. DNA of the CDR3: TGTGCTCTTGGGGAACCCCACGACTGGGGGGCCCCACGGTACACCGATAAACTCATCTTT.

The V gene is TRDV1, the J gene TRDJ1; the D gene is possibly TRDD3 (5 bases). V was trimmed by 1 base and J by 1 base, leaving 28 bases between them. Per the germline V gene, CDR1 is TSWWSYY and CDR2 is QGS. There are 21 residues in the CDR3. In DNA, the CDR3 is TGTGCTCTTGGGGAACCCAGACCGGGGGCGTTAGATAGATCGACCACCGATAAACTCATCTTT. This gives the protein CALGEPRPGALDRSTTDKLIF.

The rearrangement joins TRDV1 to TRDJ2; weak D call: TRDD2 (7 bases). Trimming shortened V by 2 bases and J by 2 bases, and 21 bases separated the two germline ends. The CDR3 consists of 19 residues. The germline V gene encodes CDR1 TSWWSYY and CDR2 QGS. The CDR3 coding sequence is TGTGCTCTTGGGGAATTTCCTACTAATGGGGGGCCCTTGACAGCACAACTCTTCTTT. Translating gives CALGEFPTNGGPLTAQLFF.

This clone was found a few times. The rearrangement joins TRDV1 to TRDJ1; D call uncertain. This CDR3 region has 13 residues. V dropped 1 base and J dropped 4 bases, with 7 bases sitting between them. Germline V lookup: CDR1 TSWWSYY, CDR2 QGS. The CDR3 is CALGERGHDKLIF. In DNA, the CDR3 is TGTGCTCTTGGGGAACGTGGTCACGATAAACTCATCTTT.

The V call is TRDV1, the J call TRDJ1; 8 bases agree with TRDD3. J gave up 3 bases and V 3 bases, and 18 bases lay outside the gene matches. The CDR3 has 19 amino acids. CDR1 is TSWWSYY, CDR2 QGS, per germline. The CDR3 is CALGEIYLRGLGAPDKLIF. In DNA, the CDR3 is TGTGCTCTTGGGGAGATTTACCTACGTGGACTGGGGGCCCCCGATAAACTCATCTTT.

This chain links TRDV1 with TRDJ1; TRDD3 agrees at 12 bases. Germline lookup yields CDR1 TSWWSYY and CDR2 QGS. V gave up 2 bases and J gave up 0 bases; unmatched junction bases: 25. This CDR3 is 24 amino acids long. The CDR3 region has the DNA TGTGCTCTTGGGGAAAGGGTCTTCTTCCTGTCGGTACTGGGGGATACTATCCACACCGATAAACTCATCTTT. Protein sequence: CALGERVFFLSVLGDTIHTDKLIF.

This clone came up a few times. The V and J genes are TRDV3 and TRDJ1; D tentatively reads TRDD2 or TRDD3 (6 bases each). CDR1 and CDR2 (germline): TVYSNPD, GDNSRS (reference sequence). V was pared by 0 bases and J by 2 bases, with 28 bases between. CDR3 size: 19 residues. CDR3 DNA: TGTGCCTTTAGGCCTTCCCGATTACTGGGCCCCCTACAGACCGATAAACTCATCTTT. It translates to CAFRPSRLLGPLQTDKLIF.

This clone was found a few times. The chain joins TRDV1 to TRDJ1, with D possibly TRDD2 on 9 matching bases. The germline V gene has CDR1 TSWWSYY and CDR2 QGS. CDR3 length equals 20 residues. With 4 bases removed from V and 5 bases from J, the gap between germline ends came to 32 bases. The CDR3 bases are TGTGCTCTTGGGGGACCTTCCTACCTAAGAGGGGATACTCGGAGGGATAAACTCATCTTT. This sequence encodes CALGGPSYLRGDTRRDKLIF.

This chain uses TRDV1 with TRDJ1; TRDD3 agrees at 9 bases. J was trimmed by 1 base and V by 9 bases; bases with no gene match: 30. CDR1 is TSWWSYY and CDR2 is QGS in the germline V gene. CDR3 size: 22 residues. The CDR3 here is CALSFLIGKFWGIGRCTDKLIF. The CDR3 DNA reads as TGTGCTCTATCGTTCCTAATCGGGAAATTTTGGGGGATAGGTCGATGCACCGATAAACTCATCTTT.

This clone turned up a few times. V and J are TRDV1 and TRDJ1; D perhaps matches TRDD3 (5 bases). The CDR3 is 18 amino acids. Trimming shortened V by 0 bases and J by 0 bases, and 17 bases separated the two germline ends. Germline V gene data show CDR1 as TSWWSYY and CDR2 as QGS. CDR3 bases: TGTGCTCTTGGGGAACTCCCCCCCTGGGACCCGTACACCGATAAACTCATCTTT. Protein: CALGELPPWDPYTDKLIF.

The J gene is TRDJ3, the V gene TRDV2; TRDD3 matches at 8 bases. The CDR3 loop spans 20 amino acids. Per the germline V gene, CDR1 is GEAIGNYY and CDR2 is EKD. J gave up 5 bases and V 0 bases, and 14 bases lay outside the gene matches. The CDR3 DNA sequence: TGTGCCTGTGACACCGGGGGAATACTGGGGGTGAGCCGGGACACCCGACAGATGTTTTTC. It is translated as CACDTGGILGVSRDTRQMFF.

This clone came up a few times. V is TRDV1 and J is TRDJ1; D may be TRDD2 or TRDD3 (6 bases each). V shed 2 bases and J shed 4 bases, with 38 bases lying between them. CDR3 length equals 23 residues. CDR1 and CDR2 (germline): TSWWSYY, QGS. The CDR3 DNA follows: TGTGCTCTTGGGGAATCGATCCGACCACTTTCCTATTTAGCCTGCGGGGATTTCGATAAACTCATCTTT. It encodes CALGESIRPLSYLACGDFDKLIF.